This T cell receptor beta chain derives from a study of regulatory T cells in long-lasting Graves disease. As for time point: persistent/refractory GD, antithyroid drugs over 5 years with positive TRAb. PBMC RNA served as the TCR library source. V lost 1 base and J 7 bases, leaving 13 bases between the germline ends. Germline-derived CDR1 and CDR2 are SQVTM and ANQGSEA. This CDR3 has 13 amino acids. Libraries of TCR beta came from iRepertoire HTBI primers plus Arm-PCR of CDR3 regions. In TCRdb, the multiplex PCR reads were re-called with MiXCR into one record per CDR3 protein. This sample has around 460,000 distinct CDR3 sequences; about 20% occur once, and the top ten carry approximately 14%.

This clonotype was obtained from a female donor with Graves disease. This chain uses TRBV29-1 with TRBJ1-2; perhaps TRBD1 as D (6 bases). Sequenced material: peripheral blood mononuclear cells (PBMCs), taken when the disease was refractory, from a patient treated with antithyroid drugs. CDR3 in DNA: TGCAGCGTTGAAGGGGGGGCTTTGAGTGGCTACACCTTC. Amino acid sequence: CSVEGGALSGYTF.